Following are 30 T cell receptor beta chains from one sample sequenced in a study of blood T cell repertoires in COVID-19. Using immunoSEQ multiplex PCR, the repertoire was profiled, and TCRdb retains in-frame clones only, with some absent. The table records more than 70,000 clones, roughly nine tenths of them present only once. Sequenced sample: peripheral blood. Receptors were obtained from a middle-aged man with acute or convalescent COVID-19.

The chain links TRBV3-1 (or the pseudogene TRBV3-2) to TRBJ2-2, with 7 nucleotides matching TRBD2. The CDR3 is made up of 14 amino acids. V shed 4 bases and J 7 bases; nucleotides not matched to a gene: 6. CDR1 is LGHDT, CDR2 YNNKEL, per germline (reference sequence). The CDR3 DNA reads as TGTGCCAGCAGCCCACGACTAGCAAGCGGGGAGCTGTTTTTT. This translates into CASSPRLASGELFF.

This rearrangement joins TRBV6-6 to TRBJ1-2; D is unresolved. This CDR3 region has 13 residues. Between the trimmed V and J ends, which lost 0 bases and 8 bases, there was a span of 10 bases. Germline assignment: CDR1 MNHNY and CDR2 SVGAGI (reference sequence). The CDR3: CASSYSTAGGYTF. The CDR3 DNA reads as TGTGCCAGCAGTTACTCGACGGCGGGGGGCTACACCTTC.

The genes are TRBV6-2 or TRBV6-3 and TRBJ1-3; D unresolved. The germline V gene has CDR1 MNHEY and CDR2 SVGEGT. The V and J ends lost 6 bases and 0 bases respectively, with 12 bases between them. This CDR3 has 15 residues. CDR3 protein: CASSSQYSSGNTIYF. The CDR3 bases are TGTGCCAGCAGCTCCCAATACAGCTCTGGAAACACCATATATTTT.

The rearrangement links TRBV7-9 to TRBJ2-1; TRBD2 matches at 13 bases. V shed 5 bases, J shed 9 bases, and the junction held 19 bases outside the gene matches. The CDR3 extends over 19 amino acids. Germline values: CDR1 SEHNR, CDR2 FQNEAQ (reference sequence). CDR3: CASSTPARTSGGAGSEQFF. For the CDR3, the DNA is TGTGCCAGCAGCACGCCCGCCCGAACTAGCGGGGGGGCCGGGAGTGAGCAGTTCTTC.

The chain has TRBV5-1 and TRBJ2-2; D possibly corresponds to TRBD2 (5 bases). The germline gives CDR1 SGHRS, CDR2 YFSETQ. V was shortened by 2 bases and J by 3 bases, with 11 bases between the two germline ends. The CDR3 loop spans 15 amino acids. In DNA form, the CDR3 reads TGCGCCAGCAGCTTTAGGGTGGGAGACACCGGGGAGCTGTTTTTT. It is translated as CASSFRVGDTGELFF.

In this sample, this clone turned up a few times. The J gene is TRBJ2-3, the V gene TRBV2, with D maybe TRBD1 (6 bases). This CDR3 region has 15 residues. Looked up from germline, CDR1 is SNHLY and CDR2 is FYNNEI. Trimming stripped 6 bases from V and 3 bases from J, with 16 bases between. For the CDR3, the DNA is TGTGCCAGCAGGGAAACAGGGTTGGAGACAGATACGCAGTATTTT. As protein: CASRETGLETDTQYF.

This chain uses TRBV5-1 with TRBJ1-3, with unresolved D. This CDR3 comprises 13 residues. CDR1 and CDR2 from the germline V gene are SGHRS and YFSETQ. Trimming took off 7 bases at V and 1 base at J, with 9 bases between the two ends. DNA for the CDR3: TGCGCCAGCGGGGAGGGTTCTGGAAACACCATATATTTT. Amino acid sequence: CASGEGSGNTIYF.

The chain has TRBV9 and TRBJ2-3; TRBD2 matches at 12 bases. Germline CDR1 and CDR2: SGDLS and YYNGEE. This CDR3 region has 16 residues. The trim removed 0 bases at V and 7 bases at J, leaving 6 bases unmatched. Written as DNA, the CDR3 is TGTGCCAGCAGCGTAGATCCTAGCGGGGGGGCCCATACGCAGTATTTT. Residues: CASSVDPSGGAHTQYF.

This clone was recorded a few times. The genes are TRBV7-8 and TRBJ2-7; 8 nucleotides align to TRBD2. This CDR3 is built from 16 residues. Germline-derived CDR1 and CDR2 are SGHVS and FQNEAQ. Trimming at V came to 5 bases and at J to 7 bases, leaving 16 bases not matched to a gene. CDR3 DNA sequence: TGTGCCAGCAGCCCGCCGGGTAGCGGGACCTCGGGTGAGCAGTACTTC. Translated, it gives CASSPPGSGTSGEQYF.

This clone appeared once. CDR3: CASSLGPLETQYF. CDR3 nucleotide sequence: TGCGCCAGCAGCTTGGGGCCGCTGGAGACCCAGTACTTC. This rearrangement joins TRBV5-1 to TRBJ2-5, with D uncertain. V lost 0 bases and J 5 bases, leaving 8 bases between the germline ends. Looked up from germline, CDR1 is SGHRS and CDR2 is YFSETQ. The length of the CDR3 is 13 residues.

The CDR3 reads CASHPSDRADSNYGYTF. The CDR3 DNA follows: TGTGCCAGCCATCCGTCGGACAGGGCCGACTCTAACTATGGCTACACCTTC. The genes are TRBV21-1 and TRBJ1-2; the D call in the table, TRBD1, was not verified against the DNA. TRBV21-1 has pseudogene status. This CDR3 comprises 17 residues.

The table lists this clone with a few counts. The CDR3 DNA reads as TGTGCCAGCAGGGCCCTAACAGGGATTTACAATCAGCCCCAGCATTTT. Translating it yields CASRALTGIYNQPQHF. This chain links TRBV28 with TRBJ1-5; D may be TRBD1 (6 bases). The germline V gene has CDR1 MDHEN and CDR2 SYDVKM. V lost 6 bases and J 3 bases, leaving 18 bases between the germline ends. The CDR3 spans 16 residues.

As concerns this clone: Other DNA sequences in the same sample also yield this CDR3. The chain recombines TRBV5-4 with TRBJ2-7; 8 positions agree with TRBD1. The CDR3 is made up of 12 amino acids. V lost 4 bases to trimming and J lost 6 bases; unmatched junction nucleotides: 3. Germline-derived CDR1 and CDR2 are SGHNT and YYREEE (reference sequence). The CDR3 nucleotides read TGTGCCAGCAGCCTACAGGGGGGCGAGCAGTACTTC. This translates into CASSLQGGEQYF.

This chain connects TRBV30 to TRBJ1-2, with 9 bases matching TRBD1. Trimming took 2 bases from V and 12 from J; bases not matched to a gene: 16. Germline CDR1 and CDR2: GTSNPN and SVGIG (reference sequence). CDR3 length: 15 residues. The CDR3 coding sequence is TGTGCCTGGAGTCACCCCGGGACAGGGATAGGAGGAAACACCTTC. Translation: CAWSHPGTGIGGNTF. Drawing the rest from reference TRBV30 and TRBJ1-2, the complete variable domain is SQTIHQWPATLVQPVGSPLSLECTVEGTSNPNLYWYRQAAGRGLQLLFYSVGIGQISSEVPQNLSASRPQDRQFILSSKKLLLSDSGFYLCAWSHPGTGIGGNTFGSGTRLTVV.

This clone was counted a few times. V usage is TRBV10-2 and J usage is TRBJ1-5; the match to TRBD1 covers 8 bases. V lost 1 base, J lost 7 bases, and 6 bases stayed unmatched. The CDR3 sequence is 15 residues long. The V gene's germline CDR1 is WSHSY and CDR2 SAAADI. The CDR3 DNA sequence: TGCGCCAGCAGTGAGTTCCTACAGGGGGGGCAGCCCCAGCATTTT. This gives the protein CASSEFLQGGQPQHF.

The V gene is TRBV3-1 (or the pseudogene TRBV3-2), the J gene TRBJ1-6; D unclear. Trimming shortened V by 7 bases and J by 0 bases, and 13 bases separated the two germline ends. The CDR3 sequence is 16 residues long. The germline CDR1 and CDR2 sequences are LGHDT and YNNKEL (reference sequence). Here the CDR3 reads CASTSTRSSYNSPLHF. Here the CDR3 DNA reads TGTGCCAGCACCTCAACTCGGAGCTCCTATAATTCACCCCTCCACTTT.

The chain combines TRBV19 with TRBJ2-4; TRBD1 agrees at 8 bases. This CDR3 has 17 amino acids. Trimming removed 4 bases from V and 0 bases from J; junction bases left unmatched: 8. Germline V gives CDR1 LNHDA, CDR2 SQIVND (reference sequence). CDR3 DNA: TGTGCCAGTAGTACTATGGGACAGGTCCTAGCCAAAAACATTCAGTACTTC. Translation gives CASSTMGQVLAKNIQYF.

The chain joins TRBV6-4 to TRBJ1-2; 11 bases are a match to TRBD1. After removal of 4 bases from V and 7 bases from J, the junction contained 2 bases not matched to a gene. Germline CDR1 is MRHNA and CDR2 is SNTAGT. CDR3 length: 13 residues. The CDR3 is CASSGTGGVGYTF. In nucleotides, the CDR3 is TGTGCCAGCAGTGGGACAGGGGGCGTTGGCTACACCTTC.

The gene calls are TRBV27 and TRBJ1-6, with 9 bases identical to TRBD1. CDR3 length: 15 amino acids. Trimming cost V 1 base and J 11 bases; bases outside gene matches: 6. Germline loops: CDR1 MNHEY, CDR2 SMNVEV (reference sequence). In nucleotides, the CDR3 is TGTGCCAGCAGTTTATTTGGGACAGGGCGGCCACCCCTCCACTTT. As protein: CASSLFGTGRPPLHF.

The V and J genes are TRBV3-1 (or the pseudogene TRBV3-2) and TRBJ2-2; D is undetermined. Trimming removed 3 bases at V and 2 bases at J, with 4 bases between. The length of the CDR3 is 13 residues. From germline, CDR1 is LGHDT and CDR2 YNNKEL (reference sequence). The CDR3 reads CASSHRNTGELFF. CDR3 coding DNA: TGTGCCAGCAGCCATCGTAACACCGGGGAGCTGTTTTTT.

This clone appeared once. V gene TRBV9 combines with J gene TRBJ1-3; D is possibly TRBD1 (5 bases). V was cut by 4 bases and J by 0 bases, with 11 bases left in between. The V gene's germline CDR1 is SGDLS and CDR2 YYNGEE. The CDR3 is made up of 15 amino acids. CDR3 sequence: CASSPPGFSGNTIYF. The CDR3 bases are TGTGCCAGCAGCCCACCAGGGTTCTCTGGAAACACCATATATTTT.

The chain links TRBV6-5 to TRBJ1-2; 7 positions agree with TRBD1. Looked up from germline, CDR1 is MNHEY and CDR2 is SVGAGI. V gave up 6 bases and J gave up 4 bases; unmatched junction bases: 11. There are 15 residues in the CDR3. The DNA for the CDR3 is TGTGCCAGCAGACCCGAGTACAGGGGAATCTATGGCTACACCTTC. Translating it yields CASRPEYRGIYGYTF.

In its sample, this clone was seen many times. This sequence joins TRBV10-1 and TRBJ1-5; 8 bases match TRBD1. The CDR3 is made up of 17 amino acids. In germline, CDR1 is WNHNN, CDR2 SYGVQD (reference sequence). With V trimmed by 1 base and J by 3 bases, 8 bases remained unmatched. CDR3 bases: TGCGCCAGCAGTGAGTTTTGGACAGGGAGGTACAATCAGCCCCAGCATTTT. It specifies CASSEFWTGRYNQPQHF.

This clone appeared once. The chain joins TRBV5-1 to TRBJ1-2; D is possibly TRBD1 (5 bases). CDR1 is SGHRS, CDR2 YFSETQ, per germline. V was pared by 4 bases and J by 4 bases, with 11 bases between. The CDR3 runs to 13 residues. For the CDR3, the DNA is TGCGCCAGCAGCCTTACGACAGTCTATGGCTACACCTTC. Encoded protein: CASSLTTVYGYTF.

The chain joins TRBV29-1 to TRBJ1-1; 10 bases agree with TRBD1. V trimming: 1 base; J trimming: 4 bases; junction bases outside the gene matches: 3. The CDR3 has 14 residues. Per the germline V gene, CDR1 is SQVTM and CDR2 is ANQGSEA. The CDR3 region has the DNA TGCAGCGTTGAAGCCCGACAGGGGGCCACTGAAGCTTTCTTT. The encoded protein is CSVEARQGATEAFF.

The chain uses TRBV6-5 and TRBJ2-3; TRBD2 agrees at 8 bases. Germline V gives CDR1 MNHEY, CDR2 SVGAGI. J lost 5 bases, V lost 6 bases, and 10 bases had no gene match. CDR3 length: 15 residues. The CDR3 sequence: CASRLTGTRGDTQYF. In nucleotides, the CDR3 is TGTGCCAGCAGGCTGACTGGGACTAGGGGAGATACGCAGTATTTT.

This clone was counted a single time. This sequence joins TRBV5-1 and TRBJ2-1; unclear D gene. The V gene lost 7 bases and the J gene lost 6 bases, with 14 bases spanning the gap. The CDR3 is made up of 13 amino acids. The germline V gene encodes CDR1 SGHRS and CDR2 YFSETQ. CDR3 nucleotide sequence: TGCGCCAGCTCCTTACCACAGATCAATGAGCAGTTCTTC. Its protein is CASSLPQINEQFF.

The chain joins TRBV7-3 to TRBJ2-1; D is unclear. With 5 bases removed from V and 6 bases from J, the gap between germline ends came to 8 bases. CDR3 length: 12 residues. CDR1 is SGHTA and CDR2 is FQGTGA in the germline V gene. The CDR3 nucleotides read TGTGCCAGCAGCACCTACAGCAATGAGCAGTTCTTC. This encodes CASSTYSNEQFF.

This clone was recorded once. The chain's CDR3 is CASRKADPNQPQHF. The CDR3 DNA sequence: TGTGCCAGCAGGAAGGCGGATCCCAATCAGCCCCAGCATTTT. The rearrangement uses TRBV2 and TRBJ1-5; no firm D call. Germline V gene sequence: CDR1 SNHLY, CDR2 FYNNEI. V shed 6 bases and J shed 3 bases, with 12 bases lying between them. The CDR3 is made up of 14 amino acids.

The rearrangement uses TRBV6-6 and TRBJ1-3, with D unclear. The ends were cut back, 6 bases at V and 3 bases at J, with 9 bases in the middle. CDR3 length: 13 amino acids. The germline gives CDR1 MNHNY, CDR2 SVGAGI (reference sequence). CDR3 bases: TGTGCCAGCAGCCCTCTAGGTGGAAACACCATATATTTT. Amino acids: CASSPLGGNTIYF.